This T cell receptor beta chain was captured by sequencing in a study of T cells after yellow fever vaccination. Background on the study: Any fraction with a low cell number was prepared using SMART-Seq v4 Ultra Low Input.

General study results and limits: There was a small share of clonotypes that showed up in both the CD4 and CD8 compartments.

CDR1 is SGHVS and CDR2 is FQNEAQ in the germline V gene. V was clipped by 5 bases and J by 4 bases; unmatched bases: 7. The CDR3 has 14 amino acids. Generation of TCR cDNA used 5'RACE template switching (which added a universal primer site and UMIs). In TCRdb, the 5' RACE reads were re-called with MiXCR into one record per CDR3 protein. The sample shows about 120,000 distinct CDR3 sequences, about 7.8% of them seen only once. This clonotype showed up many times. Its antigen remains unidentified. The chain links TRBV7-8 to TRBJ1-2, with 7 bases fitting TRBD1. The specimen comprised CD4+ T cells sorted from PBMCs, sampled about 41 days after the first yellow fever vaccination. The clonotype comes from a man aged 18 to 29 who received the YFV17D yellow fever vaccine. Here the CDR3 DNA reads TGTGCCAGCAGCGCAGACAGGGACAGCTATGGCTACACCTTC. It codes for CASSADRDSYGYTF.